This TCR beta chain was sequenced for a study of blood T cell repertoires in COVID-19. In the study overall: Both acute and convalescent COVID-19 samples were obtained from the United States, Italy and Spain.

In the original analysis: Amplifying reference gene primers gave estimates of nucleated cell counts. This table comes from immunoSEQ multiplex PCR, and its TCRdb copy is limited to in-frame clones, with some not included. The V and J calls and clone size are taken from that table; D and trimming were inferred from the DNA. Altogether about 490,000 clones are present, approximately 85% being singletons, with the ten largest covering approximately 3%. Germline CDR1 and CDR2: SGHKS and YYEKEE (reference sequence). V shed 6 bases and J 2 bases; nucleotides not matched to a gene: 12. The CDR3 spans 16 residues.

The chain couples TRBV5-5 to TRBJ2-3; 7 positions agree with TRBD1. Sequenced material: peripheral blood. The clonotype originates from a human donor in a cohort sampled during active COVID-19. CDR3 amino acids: CASTRSGTAATDTQYF. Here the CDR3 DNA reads TGTGCCAGCACCAGATCTGGGACAGCCGCCACAGATACGCAGTATTTT.